The present entry profiles one T cell receptor beta chain with its context. CDR3 length equals 15 residues. The V gene lost 3 bases and the J gene lost 0 bases, with 10 bases spanning the gap. Germline lookup yields CDR1 SGDLS and CDR2 YYNGEE. Clinical histories supplied by participants themselves formed the basis of cohort assignment. This entry is derived from a study of blood T cell repertoires in COVID-19. Whole-study context: Whether acute or convalescent, the COVID-19 samples came from the United States, Italy and Spain.

Generated by immunoSEQ multiplex PCR, the TCRdb table keeps only in-frame clones and is missing some. Of 190,000 or so clones in the sample, around 85% were seen once. V is TRBV9 and J is TRBJ2-1; tentative D call: TRBD2 (5 bases). Sequencing was performed on PBMCs or T cells enriched from blood (not recorded which). The sequence was collected from a man aged 35-49 years who had recovered from COVID-19. CDR3 coding DNA: TGTGCCAGCAGCGCCGGGGATAGCTCCTACAATGAGCAGTTCTTC. This translates into CASSAGDSSYNEQFF.